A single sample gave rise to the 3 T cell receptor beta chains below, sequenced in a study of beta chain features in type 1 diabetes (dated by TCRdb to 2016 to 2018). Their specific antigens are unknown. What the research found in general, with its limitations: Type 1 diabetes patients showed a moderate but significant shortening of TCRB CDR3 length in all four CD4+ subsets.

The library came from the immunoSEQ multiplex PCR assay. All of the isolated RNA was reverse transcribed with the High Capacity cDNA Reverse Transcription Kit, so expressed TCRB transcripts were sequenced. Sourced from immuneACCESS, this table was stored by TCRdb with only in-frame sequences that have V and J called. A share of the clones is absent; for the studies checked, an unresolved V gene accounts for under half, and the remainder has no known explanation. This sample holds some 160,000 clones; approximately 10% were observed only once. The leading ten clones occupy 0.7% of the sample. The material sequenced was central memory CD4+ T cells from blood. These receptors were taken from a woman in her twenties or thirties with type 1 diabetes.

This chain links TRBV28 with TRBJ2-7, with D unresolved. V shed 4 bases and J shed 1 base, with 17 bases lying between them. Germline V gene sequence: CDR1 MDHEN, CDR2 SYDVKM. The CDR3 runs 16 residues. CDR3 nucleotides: TGTGCCAGCAGTTCCCCTGGGCAGATACTTTCCTACGAGCAGTACTTC. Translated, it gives CASSSPGQILSYEQYF.

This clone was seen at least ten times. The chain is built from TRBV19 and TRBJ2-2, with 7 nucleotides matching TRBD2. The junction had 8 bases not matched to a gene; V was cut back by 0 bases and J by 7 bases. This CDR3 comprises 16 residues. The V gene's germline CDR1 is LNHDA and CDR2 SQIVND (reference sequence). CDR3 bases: TGTGCCAGTAGTATAGATCGGGCCAGCGGGGACGGGGAGCTGTTTTTT. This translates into CASSIDRASGDGELFF.

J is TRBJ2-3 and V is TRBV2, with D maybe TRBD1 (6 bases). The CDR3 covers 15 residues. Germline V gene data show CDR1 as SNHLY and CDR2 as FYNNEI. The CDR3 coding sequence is TGTGCTTCGCAGGGGCGGGTGGTTAGCACAGATACGCAGTATTTT. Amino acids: CASQGRVVSTDTQYF.